The clone carrying this T cell receptor (beta chain) was seen only a few times. Relying on iRepertoire HTBI primers and Arm-PCR of CDR3 regions, the team built TCR beta libraries. TCRdb processed the multiplex PCR reads anew with MiXCR; each CDR3 protein has one entry. Seen here are 300,000 to 500,000 distinct CDR3 sequences, less than 25% observed once, and the top ten hold less than 25%. This entry comes from a study of regulatory T cells in long-lasting Graves disease. Noted time point: persistent/refractory GD, antithyroid drugs over 5 years with positive TRAb. PBMC-extracted RNA yielded the TCR library. Germline V lookup: CDR1 SGHTS, CDR2 YDEGEE. The V end was cut by 5 bases, the J end by 0 bases, with 9 bases between. The CDR3 contains 14 residues.

The origin of this receptor is a female donor with Graves disease. This chain joins TRBV5-8 and TRBJ1-5; D not resolved. The source was peripheral blood mononuclear cells (PBMCs), collected when the disease was refractory, from a patient treated with antithyroid drugs. In DNA form, the CDR3 reads TGTGCCAGCAGTTTCGATGTTAGCAATCAGCCCCAGCATTTT. Its protein is CASSFDVSNQPQHF.